A single sample gave rise to the 30 T cell receptor beta chains below, sequenced in a study of regulatory T cells in long-lasting Graves disease. To make TCR beta libraries, researchers used iRepertoire HTBI primers and Arm-PCR of CDR3 regions. One entry per CDR3 protein, called by TCRdb with MiXCR from the multiplex PCR reads. The data contain more than 300,000 distinct CDR3 sequences, approximately 25% of them singletons. Time point reported: persistent/refractory GD, antithyroid drugs over 5 years with positive TRAb. PBMCs were the source of the RNA used for TCR sequencing. Specimen: peripheral blood mononuclear cells (PBMCs), collected when the disease was refractory, from a patient treated with antithyroid drugs. These receptors were collected from a woman aged 40 to 55 with Graves disease.

The rearrangement uses TRBV28 and TRBJ2-4; 10 nucleotides match TRBD1. CDR1 is MDHEN, CDR2 SYDVKM, per germline. The CDR3 runs to 19 residues. Trimming cost V 3 bases and J 3 bases; bases outside gene matches: 14. CDR3 DNA: TGTGCCAGCAGTTTCCCCGGACAGGGGGACCCCATCGTCAAAAACATTCAGTACTTC. It encodes CASSFPGQGDPIVKNIQYF.

CDR3 protein: CASSFGLAGGYEQYF. The CDR3 bases are TGTGCCAGTAGTTTCGGACTAGCGGGAGGTTACGAGCAGTACTTC. The chain combines TRBV19 with TRBJ2-7, with 14 bases matching TRBD2. Germline values: CDR1 LNHDA, CDR2 SQIVND (reference sequence). The CDR3 has 15 amino acids. V trimming: 5 bases; J trimming: 4 bases; junction bases outside the gene matches: 4.

This clonotype has a handful of counts. The chain carries TRBV20-1 and TRBJ1-1; TRBD1 aligns across 8 bases. There are 15 residues in the CDR3. V lost 0 bases, J lost 1 base, and 4 bases stayed unmatched. CDR1 and CDR2 (germline): DFQATT, SNEGSKA (reference sequence). In nucleotides, the CDR3 is TGCAGTGCTAGAGATCCTGGACAGGGGAACACTGAAGCTTTCTTT. Amino acids: CSARDPGQGNTEAFF.

This clonotype was detected a few times. The rearrangement uses TRBV20-1 and TRBJ2-7; a possible D gene is TRBD1 (6 bases). V lost 1 base to trimming and J lost 5 bases, with 21 bases between them. The CDR3 extends over 16 amino acids. Germline V gene sequence: CDR1 DFQATT, CDR2 SNEGSKA (reference sequence). In DNA form, the CDR3 reads TGCAGTGCTAGAGGCGCCCCGGGACAAACAAGACACGAGCAGTACTTC. Residues: CSARGAPGQTRHEQYF.

The chain recombines TRBV2 with TRBJ2-7; D is uncertain. This CDR3 has 15 amino acids. Trimming removed 8 bases from V and 2 bases from J, with 19 bases in between. The germline V gene has CDR1 SNHLY and CDR2 FYNNEI. The CDR3 DNA sequence: TGTGCCAGCTCACCAGGACCGAAAATCGCCTACGAGCAGTACTTC. Its translation is CASSPGPKIAYEQYF.

This clonotype was counted a few times. V usage is TRBV3-1 and J usage is TRBJ2-7; 12 nucleotides line up with TRBD1. The length of the CDR3 is 14 residues. Germline V gene sequence: CDR1 LGHDT, CDR2 YNNKEL (reference sequence). The trim removed 4 bases at V and 5 bases at J, leaving 3 bases unmatched. The chain's CDR3 is CASSPGQGANEQYF. CDR3 bases: TGTGCCAGCAGCCCGGGACAGGGGGCCAACGAGCAGTACTTC.

As concerns this clonotype: It may be a read error: a sequence one base away is much more abundant. The CDR3 does not end in the conserved phenylalanine or tryptophan, so this is likely a read error. The rearrangement joins TRBV29-1 to TRBJ1-5, with TRBD1 matching over 10 bases. V trimming: 5 bases; J trimming: 6 bases; junction bases outside the gene matches: 4. CDR1 and CDR2 (germline): SQVTM, ANQGSEA. This CDR3 spans 13 amino acids. CDR3 sequence: CSVSGQGGQPQHC. Written as DNA, the CDR3 is TGCAGCGTTAGCGGACAGGGGGGTCAGCCCCAGCATTGT.

The table lists this clonotype with a few counts. The rearrangement uses TRBV30 and TRBJ1-5, with a possible D match to TRBD1 (5 bases). The ends were cut back, 3 bases at V and 3 bases at J, with 12 bases in the middle. The V gene's germline CDR1 is GTSNPN and CDR2 SVGIG (reference sequence). This CDR3 comprises 14 residues. The CDR3 nucleotides are TGTGCCTGGAGGGGACTGGCGGACAATCAGCCCCAGCATTTT. Its translation: CAWRGLADNQPQHF.

This clonotype showed up just a few times. The chain employs TRBV5-1 and TRBJ1-1; D gene unclear. Trimming took off 9 bases at V and 4 bases at J, with 10 bases between the two ends. Germline-derived CDR1 and CDR2 are SGHRS and YFSETQ. CDR3 length equals 11 residues. The CDR3 nucleotides are TGCGCCACCTACGAAGGCACTGAAGCTTTCTTT. As protein: CATYEGTEAFF.

This clonotype was recorded at least ten times. The rearrangement uses TRBV11-2 and TRBJ2-4, with D hard to call. This CDR3 is built from 14 residues. V lost 1 base and J 0 bases, leaving 4 bases between the germline ends. CDR1 is SGHAT, CDR2 FQNNGV, per germline. This CDR3 is CASSLGVAKNIQYF. CDR3 in DNA: TGTGCCAGCAGCTTAGGAGTAGCCAAAAACATTCAGTACTTC.

The V call is TRBV7-2, the J call TRBJ2-2, with a weak D call TRBD2 (5 bases). The ends were cut back, 1 base at V and 5 bases at J, with 8 bases in the middle. The CDR3 has 14 residues. Germline V CDR1 and CDR2: SGHTA, FQGNSA. The CDR3 here is CASSLVRGTGELFF. CDR3 DNA sequence: TGTGCCAGCAGCTTAGTACGCGGGACCGGGGAGCTGTTTTTT. Together with reference TRBV7-2 and TRBJ2-2, the CDR3 gives the full variable domain: GAGVSQSPSNKVTEKGKDVELRCDPISGHTALYWYRQSLGQGLEFLIYFQGNSAPDKSGLPSDRFSAERTGGSVSTLTIQRTQQEDSAVYLCASSLVRGTGELFFGEGSRLTVL.

V and J are TRBV13 and TRBJ1-6; 7 bases align to TRBD1. Trimming took 2 bases from V and 7 from J; bases not matched to a gene: 14. CDR1 is PRHDT, CDR2 FYEKMQ, per germline (reference sequence). The CDR3 has 18 residues. The CDR3 region is CASSLLRDSLLGNSPLHF. The CDR3 coding sequence is TGTGCCAGCAGCTTACTCCGGGACAGTCTCCTTGGGAATTCACCCCTCCACTTT.

This clonotype was seen only a few times. V gene TRBV6-1 combines with J gene TRBJ1-1; D uncertain. V shed 0 bases and J shed 8 bases, with 13 bases lying between them. Germline V gene data show CDR1 as MNHNS and CDR2 as SASEGT. CDR3 size: 14 residues. CDR3 nucleotides: TGTGCCAGCAGTGAAGCGCGAAAGGGCCGGGAAGCTTTCTTT. This encodes CASSEARKGREAFF.

CDR3 nucleotides: TGTGCCAGCAGTTCCGGACAGGGCGCCGGCTACACCTTC. Translating it yields CASSSGQGAGYTF. J is TRBJ1-2 and V is TRBV28, with 8 bases that match TRBD1. J was trimmed by 8 bases and V by 4 bases; bases with no gene match: 6. The CDR3 sequence is 13 residues long. Germline-derived CDR1 and CDR2 are MDHEN and SYDVKM.

Note on this clonotype: A much larger clone is a single base away; this may be a read error. V usage is TRBV2 and J usage is TRBJ1-1; D gene unclear. This CDR3 contains 13 residues. Germline CDR1 is SNHLY and CDR2 is FYNNEI. The CDR3 reads CASSGLGDTEALF. The DNA of the CDR3 is TGTGCCAGCAGTGGGCTGGGAGACACTGAAGCTCTCTTT.

This clonotype was seen at least ten times. The chain joins TRBV28 to TRBJ2-5; D is perhaps TRBD2 (5 bases). CDR3 size: 14 residues. Trimming removed 6 bases at V and 1 base at J, with 12 bases between. Germline CDR1 is MDHEN and CDR2 is SYDVKM. The CDR3 loop reads CASSPFGVQETQYF. The DNA for the CDR3 is TGTGCCAGCAGCCCTTTCGGGGTCCAAGAGACCCAGTACTTC.

Note on this clonotype: A read error is possible here, since a much larger clone lies one base away. The chain combines TRBV27 with TRBJ2-7; D is unclear. Trimming shortened V by 0 bases and J by 5 bases, and 11 bases separated the two germline ends. Germline lookup yields CDR1 MNHEY and CDR2 SMNVEV (reference sequence). The CDR3 is made up of 14 amino acids. CDR3 DNA: TGTGCCAGCAGTTTATCGGGTCAGGCCCACGAGCAGTACTTC. Protein: CASSLSGQAHEQYF.

This clonotype appeared many times. The V and J genes are TRBV3-1 and TRBJ2-5; D perhaps matches TRBD2 (5 bases). Trimming took off 0 bases at V and 7 bases at J, with 12 bases between the two ends. This CDR3 has 14 residues. CDR1 LGHDT and CDR2 YNNKEL come from the germline V gene (reference sequence). For the CDR3, the DNA is TGTGCCAGCAGCCAAGATGAACTAGTTTTGACCCAGTACTTC. Its translation is CASSQDELVLTQYF.

The rearrangement uses TRBV6-1 and TRBJ2-7, with 8 bases lining up with TRBD1. Germline CDR1 is MNHNS and CDR2 is SASEGT. This CDR3 has 15 residues. V lost 5 bases to trimming and J lost 6 bases; unmatched junction nucleotides: 12. The CDR3 region has the DNA TGTGCCAGCAGTAAAGGGGACAGGAGCTATTCCGAGCAGTACTTC. Encoded protein: CASSKGDRSYSEQYF.

This chain joins TRBV25-1 and TRBJ2-5; 13 bases map to TRBD2. Germline CDR1 and CDR2: MGHDK and SYGVNS. Germline trimming cut 0 bases from V and 2 bases from J; bases unmatched to any gene: 3. The CDR3 length is 17 residues. CDR3 amino acids: CASSEYILAGGQETQYF. CDR3 nucleotide sequence: TGTGCCAGCAGTGAATATATACTAGCGGGAGGGCAAGAGACCCAGTACTTC. Combining the CDR3 with reference TRBV25-1 and TRBJ2-5 gives the whole variable domain EADIYQTPRYLVIGTGKKITLECSQTMGHDKMYWYQQDPGMELHLIHYSYGVNSTEKGDLSSESTVSRIRTEHFPLTLESARPSHTSQYLCASSEYILAGGQETQYFGPGTRLLVL.

This clonotype was found many times. The CDR3: CASGGTVTSYEQYF. The CDR3 coding sequence is TGTGCCAGCGGGGGGACGGTAACTTCCTACGAGCAGTACTTC. J is TRBJ2-7 and V is TRBV6-2 or TRBV6-3; D is possibly TRBD2 (6 bases). This CDR3 comprises 14 residues. The germline V and J ends were trimmed by 8 bases and 1 base, with 15 bases remaining between them. Germline CDR1 and CDR2: MNHEY and SVGEGT.

A few counts support this clonotype. The chain combines TRBV20-1 with TRBJ2-7; 7 nucleotides align to TRBD2. Germline CDR1 DFQATT, CDR2 SNEGSKA (reference sequence). The J segment lost 3 bases and the V segment lost 3 bases, leaving 11 bases of the junction unmatched. CDR3 length: 15 residues. CDR3 loop: CSARSLSLAVYEQYF. In DNA, the CDR3 is TGCAGTGCTAGGAGTCTCTCCCTAGCGGTCTACGAGCAGTACTTC.

This clonotype was observed many times. The chain uses TRBV29-1 and TRBJ2-7, with 9 bases identical to TRBD1. The CDR3 sequence is 14 residues long. Unmatched junction bases numbered 10, after V lost 4 bases and J lost 6 bases. Germline lookup yields CDR1 SQVTM and CDR2 ANQGSEA. The chain's CDR3 is CSVVRGDRVGEQYF. CDR3 DNA: TGCAGCGTTGTCCGGGGGGACAGGGTAGGCGAGCAGTACTTC.

V is TRBV10-1 and J is TRBJ2-5, with D unclear. The CDR3 runs to 13 residues. V gave up 4 bases and J gave up 0 bases, with 6 bases separating them. In germline, CDR1 is WNHNN, CDR2 SYGVQD (reference sequence). The CDR3 DNA follows: TGCGCCAGCAGTGCAGAGTACCAAGAGACCCAGTACTTC. Its protein is CASSAEYQETQYF.

This clonotype was seen repeatedly, ten times or more. A junction end diverges from the germline sequence, so it may reflect a read error. The chain carries TRBV7-2 and TRBJ1-4, with D possibly TRBD1 on 5 matching bases. Looked up from germline, CDR1 is SGHTA and CDR2 is FQGNSA. The CDR3 runs to 14 residues. Here the CDR3 reads CASTDRATNGKLFF. As DNA, the CDR3 is TGTGCCAGCACCGACAGAGCAACTAATGGAAAACTGTTTTTT.

This clonotype has at least ten counts. The chain employs TRBV27 and TRBJ1-6; 7 positions agree with TRBD1. J lost 6 bases, V lost 5 bases, and 7 bases had no gene match. The CDR3 is 15 residues long. Germline-derived CDR1 and CDR2 are MNHEY and SMNVEV (reference sequence). As DNA, the CDR3 is TGTGCCAGCAGTCCTACGGGGACAGCTAATTCACCCCTCCACTTT. Translating it yields CASSPTGTANSPLHF.

In regard to this clonotype: It is likely a read error: a sequence one base away is far more abundant. The rearrangement links TRBV7-9 to TRBJ1-1; D is perhaps TRBD1 (6 bases). This CDR3 is built from 14 residues. Germline CDR1 and CDR2: SEHNR and FQNEAQ (reference sequence). CDR3 in amino acids: CASSSGQLNIEAFF. CDR3 bases: TGTGCCAGCAGCTCCGGACAGCTGAACATTGAAGCTTTCTTT.

This chain links TRBV9 with TRBJ2-7; unclear D gene. V lost 0 bases, J lost 0 bases, and 13 bases lay in between. The CDR3 consists of 16 residues. Germline lookup yields CDR1 SGDLS and CDR2 YYNGEE. The CDR3 spells CASSVDPLSNSYEQYF. Here the CDR3 DNA reads TGTGCCAGCAGCGTAGATCCACTCTCGAACTCCTACGAGCAGTACTTC.

The chain recombines TRBV6-2 or TRBV6-3 with TRBJ1-5, with a possible D match to TRBD1 (5 bases). This CDR3 has 17 residues. V gave up 6 bases and J gave up 4 bases, with 22 bases separating them. Germline lookup yields CDR1 MNHEY and CDR2 SVGEGT. The CDR3 sequence is CASRRFPQGSLNQPQHF. In nucleotides, the CDR3 is TGTGCCAGCAGACGATTCCCTCAGGGTAGCCTAAATCAGCCCCAGCATTTT.

This clonotype was counted ten times or more. The gene calls are TRBV2 and TRBJ1-5; D gene ambiguous. Trimming removed 6 bases from V and 0 bases from J, with 6 bases in between. CDR1 is SNHLY and CDR2 is FYNNEI in the germline V gene. This CDR3 is 13 amino acids long. The CDR3 sequence: CASSKHSNQPQHF. In nucleotides, the CDR3 is TGTGCCAGCAGCAAACATAGCAATCAGCCCCAGCATTTT.